The 21 T cell receptor beta chains in this list originate from one sample, sequenced in a study of CD8 T cells in ankylosing spondylitis. Study results and caveats: In ankylosing spondylitis blood, a motif of roughly eight highly homologous TCR beta variants appeared characteristic.

Their antigens remain unidentified. Using its own MiXCR run on the 5' RACE reads, TCRdb lists one record per CDR3 protein. The sample lists 450,000 to 550,000 distinct CDR3 sequences, approximately 5% occurring once. The specimen sequenced was blood, either unsorted or a sorted T cell fraction (not recorded which). Every receptor here comes from a male donor with ankylosing spondylitis.

This clonotype was recorded at least ten times. This rearrangement joins TRBV7-9 to TRBJ1-5, with TRBD1 matching 9 bases. After removal of 1 base from V and 3 bases from J, the junction contained 4 bases not matched to a gene. This CDR3 has 16 amino acids. Germline V CDR1 and CDR2: SEHNR, FQNEAQ (reference sequence). CDR3 amino acids: CASSLGTGAINQPQHF. The DNA for the CDR3 is TGTGCCAGCAGCTTAGGGACAGGGGCCATCAATCAGCCCCAGCATTTT.

This clonotype was recorded many times. The chain has TRBV5-5 and TRBJ2-2; no firm D call. Per the germline V gene, CDR1 is SGHKS and CDR2 is YYEKEE (reference sequence). V shed 2 bases and J shed 6 bases, with 8 bases lying between them. The CDR3 sequence is 13 residues long. CDR3 sequence: CASSFIGAGELFF. As DNA, the CDR3 is TGTGCCAGCAGCTTCATAGGCGCCGGGGAGCTGTTTTTT.

This clonotype turned up a few times. Here the CDR3 reads CASSLGQGVIYNQPQHF. In DNA, the CDR3 is TGTGCCAGCAGCTTAGGGCAGGGGGTAATCTACAATCAGCCCCAGCATTTT. The gene calls are TRBV11-2 and TRBJ1-5; 7 bases align to TRBD1. Germline V gene sequence: CDR1 SGHAT, CDR2 FQNNGV. The V gene end was trimmed by 1 base and the J gene end by 3 bases; junction bases not matched to a gene: 9. This CDR3 contains 17 residues.

This clonotype appeared many times. The CDR3 DNA sequence: TGTGCCAGCAGCTTGAATGAGGGGGCAGGAAACATTCAGTACTTC. Translating it yields CASSLNEGAGNIQYF. V gene TRBV5-5 combines with J gene TRBJ2-4; 7 bases are shared with TRBD1. The CDR3 is made up of 15 amino acids. Germline V lookup: CDR1 SGHKS, CDR2 YYEKEE (reference sequence). The V and J ends lost 1 base and 6 bases, in that order; junction bases with no gene match: 7.

This clonotype has a count of ten or more. The chain links TRBV4-3 to TRBJ2-2; D ambiguous. V was cut by 1 base and J by 6 bases, with 6 bases left in between. This CDR3 comprises 13 residues. CDR1 LGHNA and CDR2 YSLEER come from the germline V gene. The CDR3 DNA is TGCGCCAGCAGCCAAGTACCGGCCGGGGAGCTGTTTTTT. Its translation is CASSQVPAGELFF.

This clonotype was counted a few times. The CDR3 DNA follows: TGCAGTGCCCCCTGGCGGGCCGGATACAATGAGCAGTTCTTC. Its translation is CSAPWRAGYNEQFF. The chain uses TRBV20-1 and TRBJ2-1, with D possibly TRBD2 on 5 matching bases. The CDR3 runs to 14 residues. Germline-derived CDR1 and CDR2 are DFQATT and SNEGSKA (reference sequence). The V end lost 6 bases, the J end lost 4 bases, and 16 bases lay between the germline ends.

This clonotype came up many times. The chain recombines TRBV5-1 with TRBJ1-1; D call uncertain. The CDR3 is made up of 15 amino acids. Per germline, CDR1 SGHRS and CDR2 YFSETQ. Trimming shortened V by 1 base and J by 3 bases, and 13 bases separated the two germline ends. CDR3 sequence (DNA): TGCGCCAGCAGCTTGAACGGGGAAGGGTACACTGAAGCTTTCTTT. It encodes CASSLNGEGYTEAFF.

This clonotype was counted many times. The rearrangement joins TRBV9 to TRBJ1-2; D remains ambiguous. The CDR3 runs to 12 residues. V shed 1 base and J shed 8 bases, with 9 bases lying between them. Germline CDR1 reads SGDLS; CDR2 reads YYNGEE. The CDR3 region has the DNA TGTGCCAGCAGCGTACAGTCTGGAGGCTACACCTTC. As protein: CASSVQSGGYTF.

Ten or more counts support this clonotype. The J gene is TRBJ2-7, the V gene TRBV20-1; 8 nucleotides match TRBD1. Germline V gives CDR1 DFQATT, CDR2 SNEGSKA (reference sequence). With 6 bases clipped from V and 3 bases from J, the junction kept 10 bases outside the gene matches. CDR3 length: 14 residues. The CDR3 DNA is TGCAGTGCGGTGGGCAGACAGGGGATCTACGAGCAGTACTTC. It is translated as CSAVGRQGIYEQYF.

Ten or more counts support this clonotype. Here the CDR3 DNA reads TGTGCCAGCAGCGGGACATGGACCACTGAAGCTTTCTTT. Its protein product is CASSGTWTTEAFF. This chain links TRBV2 with TRBJ1-1; D is perhaps TRBD1 (6 bases). CDR3 length: 13 residues. Trimming took 6 bases from V and 4 from J, leaving 12 bases between them. From germline, CDR1 is SNHLY and CDR2 FYNNEI.

This clonotype was detected many times. The V and J genes are TRBV6-5 and TRBJ2-1; 12 nucleotides match TRBD2. Trimming removed 4 bases from V and 8 bases from J; junction bases left unmatched: 6. The CDR3 is 15 amino acids. CDR1 is MNHEY and CDR2 is SVGAGI in the germline V gene. For the CDR3, the DNA is TGTGCCAGCAGTTCAGGGACTAGCGGGCTTCATGAGCAGTTCTTC. This codes for CASSSGTSGLHEQFF.

This rearrangement joins TRBV6-2 or TRBV6-3 to TRBJ2-2, with TRBD1 matching 7 bases. Germline loops: CDR1 MNHEY, CDR2 SVGEGT. The CDR3 length is 16 residues. J was trimmed by 5 bases and V by 2 bases; bases with no gene match: 8. For the CDR3, the DNA is TGTGCCAGCAGTTACCGGGGACAGACCCGAACCGGGGAGCTGTTTTTT. Its protein is CASSYRGQTRTGELFF.

This clonotype was seen a few times. This chain links TRBV28 with TRBJ2-7; D possibly uses TRBD1 or TRBD2 (5 bases each). V was clipped by 8 bases and J by 2 bases, with 10 bases between them. The V gene's germline CDR1 is MDHEN and CDR2 SYDVKM. The CDR3 totals 12 residues. DNA of the CDR3: TGTGCCAGCCGGGACGGGACCTACGAGCAGTACTTC. Encoded protein: CASRDGTYEQYF.

This clonotype was seen ten or more times. This rearrangement joins TRBV7-9 to TRBJ1-1; weak D call: TRBD1 (6 bases). The CDR3 runs to 13 residues. Trimming cost V 2 bases and J 8 bases, with 12 bases left between them. Germline CDR1 reads SEHNR; CDR2 reads FQNEAQ (reference sequence). CDR3 region: CASSLFQGGEAFF. CDR3 coding DNA: TGTGCCAGCAGCTTATTTCAAGGGGGGGAAGCTTTCTTT.

There are many counts of this clonotype. The rearrangement links TRBV12-3 or TRBV12-4 to TRBJ2-7, with 9 nucleotides matching TRBD1. J lost 4 bases, V lost 3 bases, and 10 bases had no gene match. The CDR3 totals 16 residues. CDR3 coding DNA: TGTGCCAGCAGTTTGGGAGTGGTGGGACAGGGATACGAGCAGTACTTC. Amino acids: CASSLGVVGQGYEQYF.

This clonotype was seen a few times. The chain is built from TRBV24-1 and TRBJ2-5; tentatively, D is TRBD2 (6 bases). V was shortened by 4 bases and J by 0 bases, with 8 bases between the two germline ends. The CDR3 covers 14 residues. CDR1 is KGHDR, CDR2 SFDVKD, per germline. The CDR3: CATSDRDYQETQYF. DNA for the CDR3: TGTGCCACCAGTGACCGGGACTACCAAGAGACCCAGTACTTC.

This clonotype has a count of ten or more. This chain connects TRBV28 to TRBJ2-7, with 8 bases aligning to TRBD1. The CDR3 has 15 amino acids. Germline CDR1 and CDR2: MDHEN and SYDVKM. J was trimmed by 3 bases and V by 6 bases; bases with no gene match: 10. The DNA for the CDR3 is TGTGCCAGCAGCTCCACCGGGACAGGCATCTACGAGCAGTACTTC. Translated, it gives CASSSTGTGIYEQYF.

Ten or more counts support this clonotype. This chain joins TRBV12-3 or TRBV12-4 and TRBJ1-4; D not certain. V was shortened by 4 bases and J by 2 bases, with 11 bases between the two germline ends. The CDR3 spans 15 residues. CDR3 in DNA: TGTGCCAGCAGTTCCTCCGGGATGACTAATGAAAAACTGTTTTTT. Amino acids: CASSSSGMTNEKLFF.

This clonotype was found many times. CDR3 in amino acids: CATSSPGTVSYEQYF. CDR3 in DNA: TGTGCCACCAGCAGCCCCGGGACAGTCTCCTACGAGCAGTACTTC. This chain joins TRBV15 and TRBJ2-7, with 7 nucleotides matching TRBD1. Trimming removed 3 bases from V and 0 bases from J; junction bases left unmatched: 5. CDR1 and CDR2 from the germline V gene are LNHNV and YYDKDF (reference sequence). The CDR3 totals 15 residues.

Many counts were recorded for this clonotype. V gene TRBV6-2 or TRBV6-3 combines with J gene TRBJ1-5; 9 bases fit TRBD1. The CDR3 is made up of 15 amino acids. Germline-derived CDR1 and CDR2 are MNHEY and SVGEGT. The V segment lost 0 bases and the J segment 4 bases; nucleotides outside the gene matches: 1. The CDR3 DNA is TGTGCCAGCAGTTACTCGGACAGGGGAAATCAGCCCCAGCATTTT. This codes for CASSYSDRGNQPQHF.

This clonotype was counted between two and nine times. The gene calls are TRBV6-1 and TRBJ2-1; TRBD1 matches 8 bases. This CDR3 spans 16 amino acids. Germline V gives CDR1 MNHNS, CDR2 SASEGT. J was trimmed by 0 bases and V by 4 bases; bases with no gene match: 5. CDR3 in amino acids: CASSGHRGDSYNEQFF. The CDR3 DNA follows: TGTGCCAGCAGTGGGCACAGGGGGGACTCCTACAATGAGCAGTTCTTC.